The 24 T cell receptor beta chains presented below share a single source sample, sequenced in a study of blood T cell repertoires in COVID-19. Profiling relied on immunoSEQ multiplex PCR, and the TCRdb table lists in-frame clones only, not all of them. This table has around 140,000 clones, approximately 89% appearing once. The material sequenced was peripheral blood. These receptors came from an older woman with COVID-19, enrolled during active disease.

The V call is TRBV27, the J call TRBJ2-3; 8 bases map to TRBD2. J was trimmed by 2 bases and V by 4 bases; bases with no gene match: 8. Germline values: CDR1 MNHEY, CDR2 SMNVEV (reference sequence). The length of the CDR3 is 16 residues. DNA of the CDR3: TGTGCCAGCAGTTCCTTGGCGGGGGGCTTCACAGATACGCAGTATTTT. Residues: CASSSLAGGFTDTQYF.

The chain carries TRBV28 and TRBJ2-7; the match to TRBD1 covers 7 bases. In germline, CDR1 is MDHEN, CDR2 SYDVKM. This CDR3 comprises 15 residues. V shed 5 bases and J 0 bases; nucleotides not matched to a gene: 7. The CDR3, as DNA: TGTGCCAGCAGTCCTTCGACAGGGTACTCCTACGAGCAGTACTTC. It codes for CASSPSTGYSYEQYF. The full variable domain, its missing parts supplied by reference TRBV28 and TRBJ2-7, is DVKVTQSSRYLVKRTGEKVFLECVQDMDHENMFWYRQDPGLGLRLIYFSYDVKMKEKGDIPEGYSVSREKKERFSLILESASTNQTSMYLCASSPSTGYSYEQYFGPGTRLTVT.

The chain uses TRBV2 and TRBJ1-5, with a weak D call TRBD1 (5 bases). Deletions cut 6 bases from V and 3 bases from J, with 15 bases between. CDR3 length: 15 amino acids. CDR1 and CDR2 (germline): SNHLY, FYNNEI. CDR3 amino acids: CASRGDFSFNQPQHF. The CDR3 DNA follows: TGTGCCAGCAGGGGGGACTTCTCCTTCAATCAGCCCCAGCATTTT.

The V call is TRBV28, the J call TRBJ1-4; D not resolved. The V end was cut by 5 bases, the J end by 6 bases, with 16 bases between. The germline V gene encodes CDR1 MDHEN and CDR2 SYDVKM. The CDR3 loop spans 15 amino acids. CDR3 sequence: CASSLLGGRYEKLFF. CDR3 sequence (DNA): TGTGCCAGCAGTCTACTAGGTGGAAGATATGAAAAACTGTTTTTT.

V is TRBV5-1 and J is TRBJ1-4, with 9 bases matching TRBD1. Germline CDR1 SGHRS, CDR2 YFSETQ. Germline trimming cut 4 bases from V and 0 bases from J; bases unmatched to any gene: 7. The CDR3 consists of 17 residues. The CDR3 DNA sequence: TGCGCCAGCAGCCTGGGGACAGGGACGGCAACTAATGAAAAACTGTTTTTT. Protein: CASSLGTGTATNEKLFF.

This sequence joins TRBV5-1 and TRBJ2-3; TRBD1 matches 11 bases. V was clipped by 5 bases and J by 4 bases; unmatched bases: 12. This CDR3 comprises 17 residues. Germline V lookup: CDR1 SGHRS, CDR2 YFSETQ. CDR3 sequence reads: CASRIRPGTGGSDTQYF. The CDR3 bases are TGCGCCAGCAGGATACGACCCGGGACAGGGGGTTCAGATACGCAGTATTTT.

This chain joins TRBV7-9 and TRBJ2-3; D is perhaps TRBD2 (5 bases). CDR1 is SEHNR, CDR2 FQNEAQ, per germline (reference sequence). Trimming took off 5 bases at V and 4 bases at J, with 22 bases between the two ends. The CDR3 covers 17 residues. The CDR3 loop reads CASSPGWGTELPDTQYF. In nucleotides, the CDR3 is TGTGCCAGCAGCCCGGGGTGGGGTACCGAACTCCCAGATACGCAGTATTTT.

The chain joins TRBV30 to TRBJ2-2; a possible D gene is TRBD2 (7 bases). The CDR3 runs 14 residues. The germline CDR1 and CDR2 sequences are GTSNPN and SVGIG (reference sequence). V was trimmed by 5 bases and J by 4 bases, leaving 14 bases between them. CDR3 sequence: CAWGGARSTGELFF. The DNA for the CDR3 is TGTGCCTGGGGGGGGGCTAGGAGCACCGGGGAGCTGTTTTTT.

The V gene is TRBV6-4, the J gene TRBJ2-2; D gene unclear. This CDR3 has 14 amino acids. V was pared by 2 bases and J by 6 bases, with 10 bases between. Germline V CDR1 and CDR2: MRHNA, SNTAGT. This CDR3 is CASSDTSRSGELFF. The CDR3 coding sequence is TGTGCCAGCAGTGACACTTCTAGATCCGGGGAGCTGTTTTTT.

The chain combines TRBV5-1 with TRBJ1-1, with a possible D match to TRBD1 (6 bases). Germline CDR1 and CDR2: SGHRS and YFSETQ. The CDR3 has 15 residues. Trimming removed 4 bases at V and 5 bases at J, with 18 bases between. The CDR3 DNA follows: TGCGCCAGCAGCCCCGGGGACATCCGAATGACTGAAGCTTTCTTT. Its translation is CASSPGDIRMTEAFF.

The V and J genes are TRBV7-9 and TRBJ1-5, with a tentative D call TRBD1 (6 bases). The V end was cut by 2 bases, the J end by 5 bases, with 19 bases between. Germline V gives CDR1 SEHNR, CDR2 FQNEAQ (reference sequence). The CDR3 spans 17 residues. CDR3 amino acids: CASSLPPTGGADQPQHF. The CDR3 DNA sequence: TGTGCCAGCAGCTTACCTCCGACAGGTGGGGCCGATCAGCCCCAGCATTTT.

The V and J genes are TRBV10-2 and TRBJ2-7, with a weak D call TRBD2 (6 bases). The germline CDR1 and CDR2 sequences are WSHSY and SAAADI. V lost 6 bases and J 2 bases, leaving 11 bases between the germline ends. CDR3 length: 13 residues. The CDR3 nucleotides read TGCGCCAGCAGCTTGGAGGGGCCCTACGAGCAGTACTTC. This codes for CASSLEGPYEQYF.

V and J are TRBV5-1 and TRBJ2-2; 9 nucleotides match TRBD1. CDR1 SGHRS and CDR2 YFSETQ come from the germline V gene. V shed 4 bases, J shed 3 bases, and the junction held 10 bases outside the gene matches. CDR3 length equals 17 residues. CDR3 nucleotides: TGCGCCAGCAGCAACCAGGGACAGGGACGGCACACCGGGGAGCTGTTTTTT. This translates into CASSNQGQGRHTGELFF. Based on the CDR3 plus reference TRBV5-1 and TRBJ2-2, the full variable domain is KAGVTQTPRYLIKTRGQQVTLSCSPISGHRSVSWYQQTPGQGLQFLFEYFSETQRNKGNFPGRFSGRQFSNSRSEMNVSTLELGDSALYLCASSNQGQGRHTGELFFGEGSRLTVL.

This chain connects TRBV2 to TRBJ2-1; TRBD2 might be the D (6 bases). The CDR3 runs to 16 residues. V shed 5 bases and J shed 0 bases, with 14 bases lying between them. Germline CDR1 SNHLY, CDR2 FYNNEI. Here the CDR3 DNA reads TGTGCCAGCAGTCTCCTGACCGGGAGCTCCTACAATGAGCAGTTCTTC. Translated: CASSLLTGSSYNEQFF.

This clone has just one count. This sequence joins TRBV5-8 and TRBJ2-1, with TRBD1 matching 7 bases. The CDR3 length is 15 residues. CDR1 and CDR2 (germline): SGHTS, YDEGEE. The J segment lost 0 bases and the V segment lost 2 bases, leaving 2 bases of the junction unmatched. The CDR3 loop is CASSFRDSSYNEQFF. CDR3 nucleotide sequence: TGTGCCAGCAGCTTCCGGGACAGCTCCTACAATGAGCAGTTCTTC.

The rearrangement joins TRBV5-1 to TRBJ2-7; D ambiguous. Trimming removed 5 bases at V and 3 bases at J, with 15 bases between. The CDR3 is 14 amino acids. CDR1 and CDR2 (germline): SGHRS, YFSETQ. The CDR3 region is CASSNSITSYEQYF. CDR3 DNA sequence: TGCGCCAGCAGTAACAGCATCACGAGCTACGAGCAGTACTTC.

The rearrangement links TRBV24-1 to TRBJ1-5; no firm D call. The CDR3 length is 15 residues. The germline V gene encodes CDR1 KGHDR and CDR2 SFDVKD. The germline V and J ends were trimmed by 9 bases and 0 bases, with 14 bases remaining between them. The CDR3 reads CATPWRYFSNQPQHF. Here the CDR3 DNA reads TGTGCCACCCCCTGGCGGTACTTTAGCAATCAGCCCCAGCATTTT.

This chain connects TRBV20-1 to TRBJ1-2, with 8 bases fitting TRBD1. V lost 3 bases and J lost 7; bases outside the gene matches: 13. The CDR3 contains 15 residues. The germline V gene has CDR1 DFQATT and CDR2 SNEGSKA (reference sequence). Here the CDR3 reads CSASCDGQGCFGYTF. The CDR3 DNA reads TGCAGTGCTAGTTGTGACGGACAGGGATGCTTTGGCTACACCTTC.

DNA for the CDR3: TGTGCCAGCAGTGAAGCCGCAGGGGAGCCTGGAAACACCATATATTTT. Its translation is CASSEAAGEPGNTIYF. The chain carries TRBV6-1 and TRBJ1-3; a weak D match, TRBD1 (6 bases). This CDR3 contains 16 residues. Trimming removed 0 bases from V and 2 bases from J, with 11 bases in between. Per the germline V gene, CDR1 is MNHNS and CDR2 is SASEGT.

The CDR3 DNA sequence: TGTGCCAGCAGCTTATCAGTTGCGCAGTATTTT. Residues: CASSLSVAQYF. The J gene is TRBJ2-3, the V gene TRBV7-9; D is undetermined. CDR3 length: 11 amino acids. From germline, CDR1 is SEHNR and CDR2 FQNEAQ (reference sequence). Trimming left V 2 bases short and J 10 bases short, with 7 bases between. Full variable domain (missing parts from reference TRBV7-9 and TRBJ2-3): DTGVSQNPRHKITKRGQNVTFRCDPISEHNRLYWYRQTLGQGPEFLTYFQNEAQLEKSRLLSDRFSAERPKGSFSTLEIQRTEQGDSAMYLCASSLSVAQYFGPGTRLTVL.

This clone was detected once. V is TRBV7-9 and J is TRBJ1-4, with 9 bases fitting TRBD1. The CDR3 has 14 residues. Per the germline V gene, CDR1 is SEHNR and CDR2 is FQNEAQ (reference sequence). Unmatched junction bases numbered 4, after V lost 3 bases and J lost 8 bases. In nucleotides, the CDR3 is TGTGCCAGCAGCTTTGGACAGGGGCCAGAAAAACTGTTTTTT. Protein: CASSFGQGPEKLFF.

The chain has TRBV27 and TRBJ2-5; 8 positions match TRBD2. The CDR3 spans 15 residues. The junction had 10 bases not matched to a gene; V was cut back by 5 bases and J by 5 bases. From germline, CDR1 is MNHEY and CDR2 SMNVEV (reference sequence). In DNA, the CDR3 is TGTGCCAGCAGTACGCGGGGGGCGCCCGTCGAGACCCAGTACTTC. This sequence encodes CASSTRGAPVETQYF.

Written as DNA, the CDR3 is TGTGCCAGAGGGGGCGGGGGGGCCCAGTATGCGACCCAGTACTTC. Residues: CARGGGGAQYATQYF. The gene calls are TRBV6-5 and TRBJ2-5, with TRBD2 matching over 9 bases. The V gene end was trimmed by 9 bases and the J gene end by 7 bases; junction bases not matched to a gene: 15. Per germline, CDR1 MNHEY and CDR2 SVGAGI. This CDR3 is 15 amino acids long.

This chain joins TRBV18 and TRBJ2-7; TRBD1 matches 8 bases. Per germline, CDR1 KGHSH and CDR2 LQKENI. V lost 0 bases, J lost 6 bases, and 7 bases stayed unmatched. This CDR3 spans 15 amino acids. This chain's CDR3 is CASSPPPSGQGEQYF. The CDR3 DNA reads TGTGCCAGCTCACCACCACCCTCCGGACAGGGCGAGCAGTACTTC.